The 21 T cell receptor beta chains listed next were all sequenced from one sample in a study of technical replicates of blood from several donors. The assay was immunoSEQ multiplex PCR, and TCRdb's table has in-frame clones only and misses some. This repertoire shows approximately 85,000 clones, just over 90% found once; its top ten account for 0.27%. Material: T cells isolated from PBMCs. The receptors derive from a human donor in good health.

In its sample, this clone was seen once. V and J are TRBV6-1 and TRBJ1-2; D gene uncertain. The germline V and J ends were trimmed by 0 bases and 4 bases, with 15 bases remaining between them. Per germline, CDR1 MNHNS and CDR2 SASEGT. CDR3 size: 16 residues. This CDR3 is CASSEAGGRDGYGYTF. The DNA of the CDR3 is TGTGCCAGCAGTGAAGCGGGTGGGAGAGATGGCTATGGCTACACCTTC.

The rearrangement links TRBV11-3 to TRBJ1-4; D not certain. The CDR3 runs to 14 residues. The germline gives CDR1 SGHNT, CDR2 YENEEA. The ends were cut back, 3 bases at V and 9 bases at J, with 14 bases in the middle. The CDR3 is CASSLASGRQKLFF. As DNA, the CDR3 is TGTGCCAGCAGCTTGGCGTCAGGCCGTCAAAAACTGTTTTTT.

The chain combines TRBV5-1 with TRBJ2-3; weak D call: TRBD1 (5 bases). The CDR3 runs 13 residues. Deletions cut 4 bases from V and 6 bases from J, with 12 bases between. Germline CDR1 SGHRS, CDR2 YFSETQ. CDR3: CASSPGQRDTQYF. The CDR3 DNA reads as TGCGCCAGCAGCCCAGGACAACGGGATACGCAGTATTTT. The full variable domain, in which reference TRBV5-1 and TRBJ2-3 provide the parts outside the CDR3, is KAGVTQTPRYLIKTRGQQVTLSCSPISGHRSVSWYQQTPGQGLQFLFEYFSETQRNKGNFPGRFSGRQFSNSRSEMNVSTLELGDSALYLCASSPGQRDTQYFGPGTRLTVL.

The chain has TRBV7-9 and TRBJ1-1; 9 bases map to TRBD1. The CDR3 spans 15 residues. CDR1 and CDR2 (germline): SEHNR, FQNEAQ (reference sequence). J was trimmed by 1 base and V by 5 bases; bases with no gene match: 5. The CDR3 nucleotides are TGTGCCAGCAGCACATACAGGGGGCAGAACACTGAAGCTTTCTTT. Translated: CASSTYRGQNTEAFF. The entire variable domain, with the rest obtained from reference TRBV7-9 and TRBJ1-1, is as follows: DTGVSQNPRHKITKRGQNVTFRCDPISEHNRLYWYRQTLGQGPEFLTYFQNEAQLEKSRLLSDRFSAERPKGSFSTLEIQRTEQGDSAMYLCASSTYRGQNTEAFFGQGTRLTVV.

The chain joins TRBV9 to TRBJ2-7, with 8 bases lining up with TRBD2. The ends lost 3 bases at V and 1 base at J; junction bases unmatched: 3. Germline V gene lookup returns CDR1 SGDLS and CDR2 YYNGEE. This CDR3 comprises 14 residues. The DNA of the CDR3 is TGTGCCAGCAGCGGGGCTAGCGGGTCCTACGAGCAGTACTTC. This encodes CASSGASGSYEQYF.

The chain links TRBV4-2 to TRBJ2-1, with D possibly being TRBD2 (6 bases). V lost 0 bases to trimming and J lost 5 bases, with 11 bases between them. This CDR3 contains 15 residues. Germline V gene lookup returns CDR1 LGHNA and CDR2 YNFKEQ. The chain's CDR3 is CASSQDARGDNEQFF. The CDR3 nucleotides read TGTGCCAGCAGCCAAGATGCGCGGGGCGACAATGAGCAGTTCTTC.

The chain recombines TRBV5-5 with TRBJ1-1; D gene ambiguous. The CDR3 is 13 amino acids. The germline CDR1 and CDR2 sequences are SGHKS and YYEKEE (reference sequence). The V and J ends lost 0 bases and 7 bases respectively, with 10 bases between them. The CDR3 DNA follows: TGTGCCAGCAGCTTGGCTTTACGGGTTGAAGCTTTCTTT. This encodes CASSLALRVEAFF.

CDR3 in amino acids: CASSPELPDTQYF. The CDR3 DNA sequence: TGCGCCAGCAGCCCCGAACTCCCAGATACGCAGTATTTT. The genes are TRBV5-1 and TRBJ2-3; D is ambiguous. The V end lost 4 bases, the J end lost 4 bases, and 10 bases lay between the germline ends. This CDR3 comprises 13 residues. The germline V gene encodes CDR1 SGHRS and CDR2 YFSETQ.

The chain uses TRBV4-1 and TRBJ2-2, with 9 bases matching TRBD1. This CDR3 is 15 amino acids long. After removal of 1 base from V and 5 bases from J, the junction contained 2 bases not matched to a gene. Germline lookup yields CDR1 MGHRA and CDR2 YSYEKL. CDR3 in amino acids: CASSQGGQGTGELFF. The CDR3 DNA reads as TGCGCCAGCAGCCAAGGAGGACAGGGGACCGGGGAGCTGTTTTTT.

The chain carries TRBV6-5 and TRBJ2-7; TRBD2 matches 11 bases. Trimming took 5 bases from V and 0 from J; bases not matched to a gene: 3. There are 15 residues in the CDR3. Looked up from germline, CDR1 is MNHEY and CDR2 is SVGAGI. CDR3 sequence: CASSGTSGISYEQYF. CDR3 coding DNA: TGTGCCAGCAGTGGGACTAGCGGTATCTCCTACGAGCAGTACTTC.

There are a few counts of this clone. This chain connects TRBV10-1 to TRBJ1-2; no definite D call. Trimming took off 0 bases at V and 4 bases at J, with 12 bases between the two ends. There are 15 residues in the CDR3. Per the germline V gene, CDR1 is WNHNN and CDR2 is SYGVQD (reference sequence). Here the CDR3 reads CASSESRQGSYGYTF. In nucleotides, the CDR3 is TGCGCCAGCAGTGAGTCGAGGCAAGGCTCCTATGGCTACACCTTC.

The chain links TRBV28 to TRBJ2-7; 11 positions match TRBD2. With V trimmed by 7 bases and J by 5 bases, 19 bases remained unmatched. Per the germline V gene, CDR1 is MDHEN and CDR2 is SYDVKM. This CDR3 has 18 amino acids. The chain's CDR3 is CASIPTGFRLAGGDEQYF. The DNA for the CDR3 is TGTGCCAGCATCCCCACCGGGTTCCGGCTAGCGGGAGGTGACGAGCAGTACTTC. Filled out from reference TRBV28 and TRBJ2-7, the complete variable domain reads DVKVTQSSRYLVKRTGEKVFLECVQDMDHENMFWYRQDPGLGLRLIYFSYDVKMKEKGDIPEGYSVSREKKERFSLILESASTNQTSMYLCASIPTGFRLAGGDEQYFGPGTRLTVT.

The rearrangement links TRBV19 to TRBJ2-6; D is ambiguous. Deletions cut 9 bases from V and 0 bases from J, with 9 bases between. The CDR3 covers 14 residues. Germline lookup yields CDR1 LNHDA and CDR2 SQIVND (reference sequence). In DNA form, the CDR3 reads TGTGCCAGCTTCCGGAGCTCTGGGGCCAACGTCCTGACTTTC. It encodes CASFRSSGANVLTF.

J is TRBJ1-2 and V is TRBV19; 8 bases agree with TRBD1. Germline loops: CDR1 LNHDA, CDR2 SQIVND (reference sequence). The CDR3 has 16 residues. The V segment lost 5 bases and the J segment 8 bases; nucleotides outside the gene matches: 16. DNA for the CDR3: TGTGCCAGTAGTTTTAAAAACCCGGACAGGGTGAGGGGCTACACCTTC. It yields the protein CASSFKNPDRVRGYTF.

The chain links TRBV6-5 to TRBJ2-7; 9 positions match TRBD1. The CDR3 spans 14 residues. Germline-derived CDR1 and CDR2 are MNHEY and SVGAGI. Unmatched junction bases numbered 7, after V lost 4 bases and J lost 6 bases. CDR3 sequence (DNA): TGTGCCAGCAGTTGGGGACAGGGATCAGGCGAGCAGTACTTC. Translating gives CASSWGQGSGEQYF.

The CDR3 loop reads CASRGGDSGTQYF. For the CDR3, the DNA is TGTGCCAGCAGGGGGGGGGATTCAGGTACGCAGTATTTT. The chain uses TRBV9 and TRBJ2-3, with 7 bases fitting TRBD2. The CDR3 has 13 amino acids. The V gene's germline CDR1 is SGDLS and CDR2 YYNGEE. The J segment lost 8 bases and the V segment lost 5 bases, leaving 8 bases of the junction unmatched.

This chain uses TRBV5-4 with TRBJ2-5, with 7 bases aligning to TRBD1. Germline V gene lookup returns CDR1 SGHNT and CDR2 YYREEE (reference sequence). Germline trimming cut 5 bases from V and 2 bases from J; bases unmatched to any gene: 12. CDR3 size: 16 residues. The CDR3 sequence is CASRQQRTGGQETQYF. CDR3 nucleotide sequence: TGTGCCAGCAGGCAACAACGGACAGGAGGTCAAGAGACCCAGTACTTC.

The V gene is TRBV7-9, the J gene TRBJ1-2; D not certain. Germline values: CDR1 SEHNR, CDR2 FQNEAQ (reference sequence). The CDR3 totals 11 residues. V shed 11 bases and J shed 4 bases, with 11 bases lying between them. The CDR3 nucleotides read TGTGCCTTGGCAGTTCTCTATGGCTACACCTTC. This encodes CALAVLYGYTF.

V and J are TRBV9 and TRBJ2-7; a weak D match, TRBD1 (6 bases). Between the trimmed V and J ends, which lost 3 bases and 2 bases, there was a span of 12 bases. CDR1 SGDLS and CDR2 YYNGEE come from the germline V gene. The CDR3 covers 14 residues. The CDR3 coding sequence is TGTGCCAGCAGCGCAACAGGGCTTCCCTACGAGCAGTACTTC. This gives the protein CASSATGLPYEQYF.

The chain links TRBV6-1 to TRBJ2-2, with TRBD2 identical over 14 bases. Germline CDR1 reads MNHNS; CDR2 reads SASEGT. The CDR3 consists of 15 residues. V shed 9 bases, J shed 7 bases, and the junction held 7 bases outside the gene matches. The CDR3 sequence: CARTSGGAGRGELFF. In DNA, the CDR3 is TGTGCCAGGACTAGCGGGGGGGCCGGGCGCGGGGAGCTGTTTTTT.

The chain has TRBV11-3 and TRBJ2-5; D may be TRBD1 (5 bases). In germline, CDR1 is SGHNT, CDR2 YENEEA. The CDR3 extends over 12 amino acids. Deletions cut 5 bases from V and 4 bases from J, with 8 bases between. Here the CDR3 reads CASSIDRETQYF. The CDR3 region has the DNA TGTGCCAGCAGCATCGACAGAGAGACCCAGTACTTC.